This TCR beta chain was identified in a study of response to subunit inactivated influenza vaccine listed by TCRdb under 2018. Some background on the complete study: Deep quantitative T cell receptor repertoire profiling was used in the study to track responses to a trivalent subunit inactivated influenza vaccine. The full study reports these points: The authors proposed that each seasonal influenza vaccination may bring in only a limited number of new T cells.

The CDR3, cysteine through phenylalanine, is 14 amino acids long. Of the read, only the CDR3 DNA is kept; its 42 bases are in frame from base 1. V sheds 1 base and J sheds 5 bases, leaving 11 bases between their ends. From the germline V gene (reference sequence), CDR1 is LGHDT and CDR2 is YNNKEL. This clonotype was seen only a few times. It lacks a known antigen. Within one base of it there is no much larger clone, and no base qualities were kept. To prepare the library, RT-PCR was applied. For sequencing, an Illumina HiSeq 2500 was employed. TCRdb's own reprocessing of the public reads used fastp at Q25 and MiXCR and kept productive beta chains. Rows are combined by CDR3 protein, so each entry shows the most common genes and DNA. The sample table holds about 500,000 distinct CDR3 sequences, of which approximately 16% were seen once. The top ten constitute over 2.5% of the sample.

The starting material was CD4+ T cells sorted from PBMCs, obtained less than 30 months after vaccination. The receptor was isolated from a man aged 50-75 years who received an inactivated influenza vaccine. Donor details come from another sample of the same person, matched by shared clones. The chain was built from TRBV3-1 and TRBJ1-2, and TRBD1 may be the D gene, going by 5 matching bases. This receptor carries the CDR3 CASSQGSGFYGYTF. The DNA reads TGTGCCAGCAGCCAAGGTTCAGGGTTTTATGGCTACACCTTC.